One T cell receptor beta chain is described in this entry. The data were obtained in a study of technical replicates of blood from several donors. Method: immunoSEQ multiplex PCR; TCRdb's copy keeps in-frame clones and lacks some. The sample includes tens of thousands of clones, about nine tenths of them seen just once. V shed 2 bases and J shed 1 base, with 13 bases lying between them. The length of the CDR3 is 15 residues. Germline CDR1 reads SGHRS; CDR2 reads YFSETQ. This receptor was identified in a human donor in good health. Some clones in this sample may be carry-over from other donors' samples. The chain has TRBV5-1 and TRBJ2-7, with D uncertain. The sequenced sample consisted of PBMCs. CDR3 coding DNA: TGCGCCAGCAGCTTTTCGTCGGGTCCATCCTACGAGCAGTACTTC. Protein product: CASSFSSGPSYEQYF.